These T cell receptor beta chains were read from a single sample in a study of blood T cell repertoires in COVID-19. The table came from immunoSEQ multiplex PCR; TCRdb's copy has only in-frame clones and leaves some out. The sample gives 45,000 to 65,000 clones, 85% to 90% of which show up once; about 27% is in the top ten. The specimen was peripheral blood. These receptors were obtained from a human donor in a cohort sampled during active COVID-19. Each CDR3 is given with its conserved first and last residue. A D gene is named only where the DNA matches it firmly. Expanded clones get a size class; other rows say once, few or many, or leave the size out.

d_call: .; v_call: TRBV19; j_call: TRBJ2-3; cdr3_length: 14; clone_size: .; cdr3_nt: TGTGCCAGTAGCCCTAGCGCTAGCACAGATACGCAGTATTTT; cdr3_aa: CASSPSASTDTQYF
d_call: .; v_call: TRBV7-9; j_call: TRBJ2-1; cdr3_length: 15; clone_size: .; cdr3_nt: TGTGCCAGCAGCTTAGCGAGACTACCATACAATGAGCAGTTCTTC; cdr3_aa: CASSLARLPYNEQFF
d_call: TRBD1; v_call: TRBV3-1/TRBV3-2; j_call: TRBJ2-3; cdr3_length: 16; clone_size: .; cdr3_nt: TGTGCCAGCAGCCAGACCTTGGGGACAGGGCCAGATACGCAGTATTTT; cdr3_aa: CASSQTLGTGPDTQYF
d_call: .; v_call: TRBV10-1; j_call: TRBJ2-6; cdr3_length: 17; clone_size: .; cdr3_nt: TGCGCCAGCAGTGAGTCGAGAGGGGGATTGGGGGCCAACGTCCTGACTTTC; cdr3_aa: CASSESRGGLGANVLTF
d_call: TRBD1; v_call: TRBV30; j_call: TRBJ2-2; cdr3_length: 14; clone_size: .; cdr3_nt: TGTGCCTGGACTGGGGACAGGGACACCGGGGAGCTGTTTTTT; cdr3_aa: CAWTGDRDTGELFF
d_call: .; v_call: TRBV12-3/TRBV12-4; j_call: TRBJ1-1; cdr3_length: 12; clone_size: .; cdr3_nt: TGTGCCAGCAGACAGGGAAACACTGAAGCTTTCTTT; cdr3_aa: CASRQGNTEAFF
d_call: .; v_call: TRBV6-2/TRBV6-3; j_call: TRBJ1-1; cdr3_length: 12; clone_size: once; cdr3_nt: TGTGCCAGCAGTTACGACGGCAGGGAAGCTTTCTTT; cdr3_aa: CASSYDGREAFF
d_call: .; v_call: TRBV9; j_call: TRBJ2-5; cdr3_length: 15; clone_size: .; cdr3_nt: TGTGCCAGCAGCGTGACGGGAACCCCGCAAGAGACCCAGTACTTC; cdr3_aa: CASSVTGTPQETQYF
d_call: TRBD1; v_call: TRBV27; j_call: TRBJ2-7; cdr3_length: 16; clone_size: .; cdr3_nt: TGTGCCAGCAGTTCCGCCAGGACAGGGGGAAGGGCCGAGCAGTACTTC; cdr3_aa: CASSSARTGGRAEQYF
d_call: TRBD1; v_call: TRBV19; j_call: TRBJ2-1; cdr3_length: 16; clone_size: .; cdr3_nt: TGTGCCAGTAGCCGTCGGACAGGGACCTCCTACAATGAGCAGTTCTTC; cdr3_aa: CASSRRTGTSYNEQFF
d_call: TRBD2; v_call: TRBV5-8; j_call: TRBJ2-3; cdr3_length: 17; clone_size: .; cdr3_nt: TGTGCCAGCCCCAATTCCCTAGCGGACGAGGGCACAGATACGCAGTATTTT; cdr3_aa: CASPNSLADEGTDTQYF
d_call: TRBD1; v_call: TRBV7-2; j_call: TRBJ1-4; cdr3_length: 15; clone_size: .; cdr3_nt: TGTGCCAGCAGCATGCAGACAGGGGATAATGAAAAACTGTTTTTT; cdr3_aa: CASSMQTGDNEKLFF
d_call: .; v_call: TRBV6-2/TRBV6-3; j_call: TRBJ1-2; cdr3_length: 14; clone_size: .; cdr3_nt: TGTGCCAGCAGTTACTCGAGGCAGGAGGGAGGCTACACCTTC; cdr3_aa: CASSYSRQEGGYTF
d_call: TRBD1; v_call: TRBV11-3; j_call: TRBJ2-1; cdr3_length: 16; clone_size: .; cdr3_nt: TGTGCCAGCAGCTTAGATGGGGGACAGTTATACAATGAGCAGTTCTTC; cdr3_aa: CASSLDGGQLYNEQFF
d_call: .; v_call: TRBV3-1/TRBV3-2; j_call: TRBJ2-2; cdr3_length: 14; clone_size: .; cdr3_nt: TGTGCCAGCAGCCAAGATATAGGGGACGGGGAGCTGTTTTTT; cdr3_aa: CASSQDIGDGELFF
d_call: .; v_call: TRBV5-1; j_call: TRBJ2-3; cdr3_length: 15; clone_size: .; cdr3_nt: TGCGCCAGCAGCCCTGGACTGAATAAGGTAGATACGCAGTATTTT; cdr3_aa: CASSPGLNKVDTQYF
d_call: .; v_call: TRBV18; j_call: TRBJ2-3; cdr3_length: 12; clone_size: once; cdr3_nt: TGTGCCAGCTCACCGGCAGGAGATACGCAGTATTTT; cdr3_aa: CASSPAGDTQYF
d_call: TRBD2; v_call: TRBV11-2; j_call: TRBJ2-3; cdr3_length: 17; clone_size: few; cdr3_nt: TGTGCCAGCAGCTCTCCAGGGGGAGCGGGGGGGCTGGATACGCAGTATTTT; cdr3_aa: CASSSPGGAGGLDTQYF
d_call: .; v_call: TRBV15; j_call: TRBJ2-3; cdr3_length: 15; clone_size: .; cdr3_nt: TGTGCCACCAGCAGAGGACAGGCTAGCACAGATACGCAGTATTTT; cdr3_aa: CATSRGQASTDTQYF
d_call: .; v_call: TRBV18; j_call: TRBJ1-1; cdr3_length: 12; clone_size: .; cdr3_nt: TGTGCCAGCTCACCGGGGGGAGACGAAGCTTTCTTT; cdr3_aa: CASSPGGDEAFF
d_call: TRBD1; v_call: TRBV28; j_call: TRBJ1-3; cdr3_length: 15; clone_size: .; cdr3_nt: TGTGCCAGCAGCCTAGGACAGGGTGCCCGGAACACCATATATTTT; cdr3_aa: CASSLGQGARNTIYF
d_call: .; v_call: TRBV14; j_call: TRBJ1-2; cdr3_length: 14; clone_size: .; cdr3_nt: TGTGCCAGCAGCCAAGATCTAGGGGGAGATGGCTACACCTTC; cdr3_aa: CASSQDLGGDGYTF
d_call: TRBD1; v_call: TRBV7-2; j_call: TRBJ1-6; cdr3_length: 14; clone_size: .; cdr3_nt: TGTGCCAGCAGCTTAATAGGGGGCTATTCACCCCTCCACTTT; cdr3_aa: CASSLIGGYSPLHF
d_call: TRBD2; v_call: TRBV2; j_call: TRBJ2-3; cdr3_length: 16; clone_size: .; cdr3_nt: TGTGCCAGCAGTGAATCAGCGGGAGGGAGCACAGATACGCAGTATTTT; cdr3_aa: CASSESAGGSTDTQYF
d_call: .; v_call: TRBV5-5; j_call: TRBJ2-1; cdr3_length: 16; clone_size: .; cdr3_nt: TGTGCCAGCAGCTTGGCCGGTGGGACACTCTACAATGAGCAGTTCTTC; cdr3_aa: CASSLAGGTLYNEQFF
d_call: TRBD1; v_call: TRBV5-1; j_call: TRBJ2-2; cdr3_length: 17; clone_size: .; cdr3_nt: TGCGCCAGCAGCTTGGGGGACAGAGCTGATGTATCCGGGGAGCTGTTTTTT; cdr3_aa: CASSLGDRADVSGELFF
d_call: TRBD2; v_call: TRBV19; j_call: TRBJ2-6; cdr3_length: 17; clone_size: .; cdr3_nt: TGTGCCAGTACCATGGCGGCGGGGGGGCCGGGGGCCAACGTCCTGACTTTC; cdr3_aa: CASTMAAGGPGANVLTF
d_call: .; v_call: TRBV6-5; j_call: TRBJ1-3; cdr3_length: 14; clone_size: .; cdr3_nt: TGTGCCAGCACCCACCCGGGTTCTGGAAACACCATATATTTT; cdr3_aa: CASTHPGSGNTIYF
d_call: TRBD1; v_call: TRBV19; j_call: TRBJ2-5; cdr3_length: 14; clone_size: .; cdr3_nt: TGTGCCAGTAGTCCTGACAGGGGGAACGAGACCCAGTACTTC; cdr3_aa: CASSPDRGNETQYF
d_call: TRBD1; v_call: TRBV12-3/TRBV12-4; j_call: TRBJ2-1; cdr3_length: 13; clone_size: once; cdr3_nt: TGTGCCAGCAGCTGGACAGGGTACAATGAGCAGTTCTTC; cdr3_aa: CASSWTGYNEQFF
d_call: TRBD2; v_call: TRBV5-1; j_call: TRBJ2-5; cdr3_length: 16; clone_size: few; cdr3_nt: TGCGCCAGCAGCTACGGGACTAGCGGAGGGGAGGAGACCCAGTACTTC; cdr3_aa: CASSYGTSGGEETQYF
d_call: .; v_call: TRBV19; j_call: TRBJ2-2; cdr3_length: 16; clone_size: .; cdr3_nt: TGTGCCAGTAGTATGGCAAACAGGGGGGGCACCGGGGAGCTGTTTTTT; cdr3_aa: CASSMANRGGTGELFF
d_call: .; v_call: TRBV19; j_call: TRBJ2-6; cdr3_length: 15; clone_size: .; cdr3_nt: TGTGCCAGTAGTACACAACAGGGTACGGCCAACGTCCTGACTTTC; cdr3_aa: CASSTQQGTANVLTF
d_call: TRBD2; v_call: TRBV28; j_call: TRBJ2-6; cdr3_length: 17; clone_size: .; cdr3_nt: TGTGCCAGCAGATTAGCGGGAGGGGGCTCTGGGGCCAACGTCCTGACTTTC; cdr3_aa: CASRLAGGGSGANVLTF
d_call: .; v_call: TRBV5-1; j_call: TRBJ2-3; cdr3_length: 14; clone_size: .; cdr3_nt: TGCGCCAGCTCAAAGGTCGGGGGGCCAGATACGCAGTATTTT; cdr3_aa: CASSKVGGPDTQYF
d_call: TRBD2; v_call: TRBV7-2; j_call: TRBJ2-1; cdr3_length: 15; clone_size: .; cdr3_nt: TGTGCCAGCAGCTTAAGTGGGAGGGCCGAGAATGAGCAGTTCTTC; cdr3_aa: CASSLSGRAENEQFF
d_call: TRBD1; v_call: TRBV7-2; j_call: TRBJ1-5; cdr3_length: 14; clone_size: .; cdr3_nt: TGTGCCAGCAGCCGCCGGGACAGGGCCTCGCCCCAGCATTTT; cdr3_aa: CASSRRDRASPQHF
d_call: TRBD2; v_call: TRBV6-1; j_call: TRBJ2-3; cdr3_length: 16; clone_size: .; cdr3_nt: TGTGCCAGCAGTGTTAATCTAGCGGGAGTGACAGATACGCAGTATTTT; cdr3_aa: CASSVNLAGVTDTQYF
d_call: .; v_call: TRBV7-3; j_call: TRBJ2-2; cdr3_length: 15; clone_size: .; cdr3_nt: TGTGCCAGCAGCGACCTCACTAGGCGCCCCGGGGAGCTGTTTTTT; cdr3_aa: CASSDLTRRPGELFF
d_call: TRBD1; v_call: TRBV9; j_call: TRBJ1-3; cdr3_length: 16; clone_size: .; cdr3_nt: TGTGCCAGCAGCGACCAGGACAGGTCAATTGGAAACACCATATATTTT; cdr3_aa: CASSDQDRSIGNTIYF
d_call: TRBD2; v_call: TRBV7-9; j_call: TRBJ2-1; cdr3_length: 16; clone_size: .; cdr3_nt: TGTGCCAGCAGCTCATCCGGACTAGCGGGAAACAATGAGCAGTTCTTC; cdr3_aa: CASSSSGLAGNNEQFF
d_call: TRBD2; v_call: TRBV7-2; j_call: TRBJ2-3; cdr3_length: 16; clone_size: .; cdr3_nt: TGTGCCAGCAGCTCCCTAGCGGGAGGGCCCACAGATACGCAGTATTTT; cdr3_aa: CASSSLAGGPTDTQYF
d_call: .; v_call: TRBV15; j_call: TRBJ2-2; cdr3_length: 14; clone_size: .; cdr3_nt: TGTGCCACCAGCAGCGGGGGTACCACCGGGGAGCTGTTTTTT; cdr3_aa: CATSSGGTTGELFF
d_call: TRBD1; v_call: TRBV30; j_call: TRBJ1-1; cdr3_length: 13; clone_size: .; cdr3_nt: TGTGCCTGGGGGGACAGGGGGCGTACTGAAGCTTTCTTT; cdr3_aa: CAWGDRGRTEAFF
d_call: TRBD1; v_call: TRBV6-5; j_call: TRBJ1-2; cdr3_length: 14; clone_size: .; cdr3_nt: TGTGCCAGCAGTTTGCCGGGACAGGGGTCTGGCTACACCTTC; cdr3_aa: CASSLPGQGSGYTF
d_call: TRBD1; v_call: TRBV27; j_call: TRBJ1-5; cdr3_length: 15; clone_size: few; cdr3_nt: TGTGCCAGCAGTTCGCGGGACAGCAGGAATCAGCCCCAGCATTTT; cdr3_aa: CASSSRDSRNQPQHF
d_call: TRBD2; v_call: TRBV6-2/TRBV6-3; j_call: TRBJ2-3; cdr3_length: 18; clone_size: .; cdr3_nt: TGTGCCAGCAGTTATGGCGTCGGACTAGCGGGAGTGAGAGATACGCAGTATTTT; cdr3_aa: CASSYGVGLAGVRDTQYF
d_call: .; v_call: TRBV7-9; j_call: TRBJ2-5; cdr3_length: 15; clone_size: .; cdr3_nt: TGTGCCAGCAGGTCGCAGGGGTCGGGGAAAGAGACCCAGTACTTC; cdr3_aa: CASRSQGSGKETQYF
d_call: TRBD2; v_call: TRBV7-2; j_call: TRBJ2-1; cdr3_length: 15; clone_size: once; cdr3_nt: TGTGCCAGCAGCCCCTCGGGAGGGTCCTACAATGAGCAGTTCTTC; cdr3_aa: CASSPSGGSYNEQFF
d_call: .; v_call: TRBV21-1; j_call: TRBJ2-4; cdr3_length: 15; clone_size: .; cdr3_nt: TGTGCCAGCAGCAAAGCTAGTAGCGGAAAAAACATTCAGTACTTC; cdr3_aa: CASSKASSGKNIQYF
d_call: TRBD1; v_call: TRBV19; j_call: TRBJ2-6; cdr3_length: 18; clone_size: .; cdr3_nt: TGTGCCAGTAGTACCCCCGGGACAGGGGGCTCTGGGGCCAACGTCCTGACTTTC; cdr3_aa: CASSTPGTGGSGANVLTF
d_call: .; v_call: TRBV11-2; j_call: TRBJ1-5; cdr3_length: 13; clone_size: .; cdr3_nt: TGTGCCAGCAGCGCAGACAGGAATCAGCCCCAGCATTTT; cdr3_aa: CASSADRNQPQHF
d_call: .; v_call: TRBV28; j_call: TRBJ1-5; cdr3_length: 14; clone_size: .; cdr3_nt: TGTGCCAGCATCCCGGGGGGGTTCAATCAGCCCCAGCATTTT; cdr3_aa: CASIPGGFNQPQHF